This T cell receptor beta chain appears in the sequencing data of a study of cytomegalovirus exposure and HLA in healthy donors. Overall study findings and caveats: An analysis done earlier found most TCR beta V segments productive about 87% or about 30% of the time. A later analysis, which compared TCR beta chains of equal frequency, found the HLA-associated ones more clonally expanded.

Primers for the PCR totalled 60 Vbeta and 13 Jbeta. Sequencing used immunoSEQ multiplex PCR; TCRdb keeps in-frame clones, though not all of them. The sample includes approximately 190,000 clones, 75% to 90% of them seen just once. In the case of this clone: Its matching antigen is unknown.

CDR1 is LGHNA and CDR2 is YSLEER in the germline V gene. This CDR3 is 15 amino acids long. This chain uses TRBV4-3 with TRBJ2-5, with 8 bases that match TRBD1. The J call may be in error: the DNA end matches TRBJ2-7 better. The clonotype comes from a man in his forties in good health and CMV-seropositive. The material sequenced was PBMCs. The CDR3 nucleotides are TGCGCCAGCAGCCAAGGACAGGGGAGCTCCTACGAGCAGTACTTC. Residues: CASSQGQGSSYEQYF.